The clone carrying this T cell receptor (beta chain) was recorded a few times. The target antigen is unknown. A single record per CDR3 protein comes from TCRdb applying MiXCR to the reads. The sample consists of about 740,000 distinct CDR3 sequences, approximately 40% of them appearing once. These data originate in a study of T cell repertoires in cytomegalovirus infection. Study-level background: Carrying CMV and the relevant HLA type showed in public TCR beta signatures.

V shed 8 bases and J shed 2 bases, with 13 bases lying between them. The CDR3 is 15 residues long. The V gene's germline CDR1 is MNHEY and CDR2 SVGEGT. Overall study findings and caveats: Using cumulative public TCR beta family frequency, the authors identified those who carried CMV together with the relevant HLA. It was HLA-C-restricted CMV-specific TCR beta clonotypes that dominated the response ex vivo.

The V and J genes are TRBV6-2 or TRBV6-3 and TRBJ2-6; D tentatively fits TRBD1 or TRBD2 (7 bases each). Sequencing used PBMCs. This sequence was found in a human donor in good health (CMV status not recorded). Some clones in this sample may be carry-over from other donors' samples. CDR3 DNA sequence: TGTGCCAGCGCTTCAGGGGGGGCTGGGGCCAACGTCCTGACTTTC. Residues: CASASGGAGANVLTF.